Given below is one TCR beta chain in context. This specimen belongs to a study of CD8 T cells in Susac syndrome. The study sequenced TCR beta in blood CD8+ and CD4+ T cells. It was negative isolation that provided the CD8+ and CD4+ T cells, whereas TEMRA cells were enriched by FACS. Looked up from germline, CDR1 is ENHRY and CDR2 is SYGVKD. V was clipped by 2 bases and J by 3 bases, with 2 bases between them. CDR3 length: 12 residues. The authors reverse transcribed roughly 0.5 to 1 ug RNA with random hexamers. Across 54 Vbeta and 13 Jbeta, TCR beta CDR3 was amplified with immunoSEQ multiplex PCR. TCRdb re-called the immunoSEQ multiplex PCR reads with MiXCR, one entry per CDR3 protein. The sample records under 200,000 distinct CDR3 sequences, 85% to 95% being singletons.

The origin of this receptor is a human donor in good health. The chain couples TRBV10-3 to TRBJ1-3; D call uncertain. The sequencing sample was made of CD4+ T cells from PBMCs. The CDR3 DNA follows: TGTGCCATCAGTGAGCTTGGAAACACCATATATTTT. It is translated as CAISELGNTIYF.